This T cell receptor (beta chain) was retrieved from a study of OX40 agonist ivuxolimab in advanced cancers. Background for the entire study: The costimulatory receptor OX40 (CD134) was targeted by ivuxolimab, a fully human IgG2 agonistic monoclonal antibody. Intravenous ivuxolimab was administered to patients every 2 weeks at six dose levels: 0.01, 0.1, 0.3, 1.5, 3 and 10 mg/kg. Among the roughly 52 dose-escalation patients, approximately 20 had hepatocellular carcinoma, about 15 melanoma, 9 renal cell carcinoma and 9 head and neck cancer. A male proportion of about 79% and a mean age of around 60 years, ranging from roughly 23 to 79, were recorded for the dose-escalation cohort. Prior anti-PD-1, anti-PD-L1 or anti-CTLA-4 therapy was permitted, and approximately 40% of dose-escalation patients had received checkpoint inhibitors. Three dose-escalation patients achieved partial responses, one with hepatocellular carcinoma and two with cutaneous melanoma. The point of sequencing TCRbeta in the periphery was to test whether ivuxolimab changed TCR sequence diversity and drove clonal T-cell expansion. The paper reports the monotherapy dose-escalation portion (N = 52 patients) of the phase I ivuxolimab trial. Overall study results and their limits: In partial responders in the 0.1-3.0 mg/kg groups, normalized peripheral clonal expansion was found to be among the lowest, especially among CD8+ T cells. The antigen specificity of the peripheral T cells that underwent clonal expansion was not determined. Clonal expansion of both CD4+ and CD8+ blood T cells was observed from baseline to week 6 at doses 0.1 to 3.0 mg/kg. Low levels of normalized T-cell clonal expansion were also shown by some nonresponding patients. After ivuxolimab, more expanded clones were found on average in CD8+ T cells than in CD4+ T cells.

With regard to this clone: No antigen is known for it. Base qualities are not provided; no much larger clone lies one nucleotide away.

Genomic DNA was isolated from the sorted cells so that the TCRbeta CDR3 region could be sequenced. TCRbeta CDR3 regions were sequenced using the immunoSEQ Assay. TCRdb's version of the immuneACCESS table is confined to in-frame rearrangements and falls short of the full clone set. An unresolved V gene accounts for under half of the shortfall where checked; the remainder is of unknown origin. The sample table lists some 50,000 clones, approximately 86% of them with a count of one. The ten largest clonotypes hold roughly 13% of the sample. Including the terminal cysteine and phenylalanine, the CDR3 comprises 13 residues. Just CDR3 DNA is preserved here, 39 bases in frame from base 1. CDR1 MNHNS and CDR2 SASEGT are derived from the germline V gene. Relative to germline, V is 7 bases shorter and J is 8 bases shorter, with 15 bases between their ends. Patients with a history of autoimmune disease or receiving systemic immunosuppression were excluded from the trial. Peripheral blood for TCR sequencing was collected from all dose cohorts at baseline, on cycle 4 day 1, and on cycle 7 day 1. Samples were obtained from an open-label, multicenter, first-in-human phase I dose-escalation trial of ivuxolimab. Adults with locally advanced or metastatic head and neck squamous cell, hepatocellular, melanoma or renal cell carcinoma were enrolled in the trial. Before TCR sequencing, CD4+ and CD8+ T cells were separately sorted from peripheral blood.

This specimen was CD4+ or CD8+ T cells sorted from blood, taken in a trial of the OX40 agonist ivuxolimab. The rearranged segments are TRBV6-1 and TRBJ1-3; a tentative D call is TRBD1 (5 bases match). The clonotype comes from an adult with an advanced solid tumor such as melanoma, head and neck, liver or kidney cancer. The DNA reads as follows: TGTGCCAGCACCAAGACAGCTCCCCACACCATATATTTT. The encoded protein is CASTKTAPHTIYF.